These 10 T cell receptor beta chains came from one sample sequenced in a study of T cell changes during pregnancy in multiple sclerosis. Method: immunoSEQ multiplex PCR; TCRdb's copy keeps in-frame clones and lacks some. The data hold about 67,000 clones, with more than 85% observed a single time. The material sequenced was peripheral blood, taken in the first trimester of pregnancy. The receptors stem from a female donor in good health, enrolled as a control in a pregnancy study.

The chain is built from TRBV6-6 and TRBJ1-5; 8 nucleotides align to TRBD1. This CDR3 region has 13 residues. J was trimmed by 7 bases and V by 4 bases; bases with no gene match: 3. The germline CDR1 and CDR2 sequences are MNHNY and SVGAGI (reference sequence). Here the CDR3 DNA reads TGTGCCAGCAGTTGGACAGGGAACCAGCCCCAGCATTTT. Encoded protein: CASSWTGNQPQHF.

This chain connects TRBV15 to TRBJ2-7; 7 bases agree with TRBD1. The CDR3 consists of 14 residues. CDR1 and CDR2 (germline): LNHNV, YYDKDF (reference sequence). V trimming: 2 bases; J trimming: 4 bases; junction bases outside the gene matches: 5. CDR3: CATSRRGRGYEQYF. Here the CDR3 DNA reads TGTGCCACCAGCAGAAGGGGGCGCGGGTACGAGCAGTACTTC.

This rearrangement joins TRBV7-9 to TRBJ1-1; 12 nucleotides line up with TRBD1. The CDR3 length is 15 residues. The junction had 2 bases not matched to a gene; V was cut back by 5 bases and J by 1 base. Germline loops: CDR1 SEHNR, CDR2 FQNEAQ (reference sequence). This chain's CDR3 is CASSQGQGANTEAFF. The CDR3, as DNA: TGTGCCAGCAGCCAGGGACAGGGGGCGAACACTGAAGCTTTCTTT.

The rearrangement joins TRBV20-1 to TRBJ2-5, with a possible D match to TRBD1 (6 bases). CDR3 size: 11 residues. Trimming shortened V by 6 bases and J by 5 bases, and 10 bases separated the two germline ends. Germline V gene sequence: CDR1 DFQATT, CDR2 SNEGSKA (reference sequence). As DNA, the CDR3 is TGCAGTGCGGGGGCGGCGGAGACCCAGTACTTC. This sequence encodes CSAGAAETQYF.

The V call is TRBV6-6, the J call TRBJ1-1; unclear D gene. V lost 2 bases, J lost 11 bases, and 12 bases lay in between. CDR1 is MNHNY and CDR2 is SVGAGI in the germline V gene (reference sequence). The CDR3 covers 12 residues. CDR3 sequence: CASSYGTVEAFF. CDR3 DNA: TGTGCCAGCAGTTACGGTACGGTTGAGGCTTTCTTT.

This clone has only one observation. V is TRBV5-6 and J is TRBJ2-1; no definite D call. V gave up 0 bases and J gave up 6 bases, with 13 bases separating them. The germline V gene encodes CDR1 SGHDT and CDR2 YYEEEE. The CDR3 covers 15 residues. The CDR3 nucleotides are TGTGCCAGCAGCTTGGGCCCCGGTACTGCCAATGAGCAGTTCTTC. Its translation is CASSLGPGTANEQFF.

The gene calls are TRBV6-1 and TRBJ1-3; D gene uncertain. The length of the CDR3 is 15 residues. Germline lookup yields CDR1 MNHNS and CDR2 SASEGT. V lost 6 bases to trimming and J lost 1 base, with 13 bases between them. The CDR3, as DNA: TGTGCCAGCAGGGCGACAACGGTATCTGGAAACACCATATATTTT. Protein: CASRATTVSGNTIYF.

V usage is TRBV5-1 and J usage is TRBJ2-6; TRBD1 matches 7 bases. The germline V gene encodes CDR1 SGHRS and CDR2 YFSETQ. Trimming took 3 bases from V and 5 from J; bases not matched to a gene: 8. The CDR3 runs 16 residues. CDR3 DNA sequence: TGCGCCAGCAGCTGGGACAGAATCTATAGGGCCAACGTCCTGACTTTC. Encoded protein: CASSWDRIYRANVLTF.

V usage is TRBV7-8 and J usage is TRBJ1-2; D possibly corresponds to TRBD1 (6 bases). V lost 8 bases to trimming and J lost 6 bases, with 16 bases between them. This CDR3 has 13 residues. Germline loops: CDR1 SGHVS, CDR2 FQNEAQ. CDR3 bases: TGTGCCAGCTCCTCGGCAGGGGACGATGGCTACACCTTC. Amino acids: CASSSAGDDGYTF.

The rearrangement links TRBV5-1 to TRBJ2-5, with TRBD2 matching over 9 bases. J was trimmed by 5 bases and V by 3 bases; bases with no gene match: 8. CDR3 length: 15 amino acids. CDR1 and CDR2 from the germline V gene are SGHRS and YFSETQ. Here the CDR3 DNA reads TGCGCCAGCAGCTGGTTAGCGGGAGAGGAGGAGACCCAGTACTTC. Amino acid sequence: CASSWLAGEEETQYF.